The 2 T cell receptor beta chains below were found in one sample sequenced in a study of CD8 T cells in ankylosing spondylitis. MiXCR was run by TCRdb on the 5' RACE reads, yielding one entry per CDR3 protein. The sample records about 150,000 distinct CDR3 sequences, around 43% being singletons. Source material: synovial fluid, either unsorted or a sorted T cell fraction (not recorded which). Receptors were obtained from a male donor with ankylosing spondylitis.

The V call is TRBV18, the J call TRBJ2-5; no firm D call. The CDR3 covers 14 residues. V lost 3 bases and J lost 1, with 9 bases in between. Germline-derived CDR1 and CDR2 are KGHSH and LQKENI. DNA of the CDR3: TGTGCCAGCTCACCTCGATTGGGCCAAGAGACCCAGTACTTC. Protein sequence: CASSPRLGQETQYF.

This clonotype was observed many times. The chain joins TRBV20-1 to TRBJ1-5; D remains unclear. This CDR3 region has 16 residues. The germline CDR1 and CDR2 sequences are DFQATT and SNEGSKA (reference sequence). V was pared by 4 bases and J by 5 bases, with 21 bases between. CDR3 DNA: TGCAGTGCTACCACCCTCCGGGTGACTGGGGATCAGCCCCAGCATTTT. It codes for CSATTLRVTGDQPQHF.